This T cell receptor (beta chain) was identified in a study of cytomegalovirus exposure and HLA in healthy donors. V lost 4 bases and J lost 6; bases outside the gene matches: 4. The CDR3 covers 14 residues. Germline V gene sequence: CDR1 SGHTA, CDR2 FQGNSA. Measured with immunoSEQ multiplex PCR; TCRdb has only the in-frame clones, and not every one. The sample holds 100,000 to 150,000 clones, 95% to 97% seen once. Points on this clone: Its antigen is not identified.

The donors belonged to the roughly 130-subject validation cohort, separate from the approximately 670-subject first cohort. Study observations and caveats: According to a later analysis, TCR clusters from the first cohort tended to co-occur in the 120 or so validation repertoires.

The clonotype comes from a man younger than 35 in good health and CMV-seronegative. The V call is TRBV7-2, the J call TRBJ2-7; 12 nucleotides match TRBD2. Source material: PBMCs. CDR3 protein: CASSSRTSGAEQYF. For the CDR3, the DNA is TGTGCCAGCAGCTCACGGACTAGCGGGGCCGAGCAGTACTTC.